The source of this TCR beta chain is a study of CD8 T cells in Susac syndrome. An input of roughly 0.5 to 1 ug of RNA was subjected to reverse transcription using random hexamers. It was immunoSEQ multiplex PCR that amplified TCR beta CDR3 across 54 Vbeta and 13 Jbeta. Each CDR3 protein gets one entry after TCRdb re-called the immunoSEQ multiplex PCR reads with MiXCR. The profile shows some 160,000 distinct CDR3 sequences, approximately 94% of them singletons. The length of the CDR3 is 11 residues. Germline V gives CDR1 SQVTM, CDR2 ANQGSEA. Trimming cost V 2 bases and J 8 bases, with 9 bases left between them.

The sequencing input was CD4+ T cells from PBMCs. This chain links TRBV29-1 with TRBJ1-2; unclear D gene. The sequence was obtained from a human donor with Susac syndrome. In DNA form, the CDR3 reads TGCAGCGTTGAACAGTCTATGGGCTACACCTTC. Protein sequence: CSVEQSMGYTF. Together with reference TRBV29-1 and TRBJ1-2, the CDR3 gives the full variable domain: SAVISQKPSRDICQRGTSLTIQCQVDSQVTMMFWYRQQPGQSLTLIATANQGSEATYESGFVIDKFPISRPNLTFSTLTVSNMSPEDSSIYLCSVEQSMGYTFGSGTRLTVV.